These T cell receptor beta chains were read from a single sample in a study of control samples from healthy donors and cancer patients. The assay was immunoSEQ multiplex PCR, and TCRdb's table has in-frame clones only and misses some. The sample shows approximately 120,000 clones, roughly 87% of them seen only once. The specimen sequenced was blood. The receptors shown here come from a man between 18 and 29 years old in good health. The CDR3 runs from the conserved cysteine through the conserved F or W. The order of the fields is J gene, D gene, clone size, V gene, CDR3 DNA, CDR3 protein. A D gene is named only where the DNA matches it firmly. Rows give clone size only sometimes, using once, few, many, or a class for an expanded clone.

>TRBJ2-7|-|-|TRBV18
TGTGCCAGCTCACCGGGCGCGGGACCAGACGAGCAGTACTTC
CASSPGAGPDEQYF
>TRBJ1-4|-|-|TRBV5-1
TGCGCCAGCAGCAATCAGGGAACAACTAATGAAAAACTGTTTTTT
CASSNQGTTNEKLFF
>TRBJ2-7|-|few|TRBV18
TGTGCCAGCTCACCAGGGGGGTACGAGCAGTACTTC
CASSPGGYEQYF
>TRBJ1-1|TRBD1|-|TRBV5-6
TGTGCCAGCAGCTTGGGGGACAGTGGTGTAAGGAGGACTTTT
CASSLGDSGVRRTF
>TRBJ2-5|TRBD2|-|TRBV6-2/TRBV6-3
TGTGCCAGCAGTTCGGGGTCGGGAGGTTGGGAGACCCAGTACTTC
CASSSGSGGWETQYF
>TRBJ2-1|-|-|TRBV27
TGTGCCAGCAGTTTTAAGGCCTTCGACAGATACTACAATGAGCAGTTCTTC
CASSFKAFDRYYNEQFF
>TRBJ2-7|-|-|TRBV4-2
TGTGCCAGCAGCCAAAGGGTCAGGGGTTACACCGAGCAGTACTTC
CASSQRVRGYTEQYF
>TRBJ2-3|TRBD1|-|TRBV9
TGTGCCAGCAGTGGGTCCGCGACAGGGGAGGATACGCAGTATTTT
CASSGSATGEDTQYF
>TRBJ1-2|TRBD1|-|TRBV9
TGTGCCAGCAGCGTGGGGACAGGGACCTATGGCTACACCTTC
CASSVGTGTYGYTF
>TRBJ1-5|TRBD1|-|TRBV13
TGTGCCAGCAGCCCCGGTCCCGGGACAGATCAGCCCCAGCATTTT
CASSPGPGTDQPQHF
>TRBJ1-1|-|-|TRBV5-4
TGTGCCAGCAGGCCAACAGGGAACACTGAAGCTTTCTTT
CASRPTGNTEAFF
>TRBJ1-2|-|-|TRBV5-1
TGCGCCAGCAGCTATAGGACACGGCCGGAGGGCTACACCTTC
CASSYRTRPEGYTF
>TRBJ2-5|-|-|TRBV7-9
TGTGCCAGCCAGGGACCGGAGTCCGGAGAGACCCAGTACTTC
CASQGPESGETQYF
>TRBJ1-4|TRBD1|-|TRBV30
TGTGCCTGGAGTCTAAACATGGGACAGAGTAATGAAAAACTGTTTTTT
CAWSLNMGQSNEKLFF
>TRBJ1-2|-|-|TRBV3-1/TRBV3-2
TGTGCCAGCACCCACGCCTGGGGGGCGACCTATGGCTACACCTTC
CASTHAWGATYGYTF
>TRBJ1-5|-|-|TRBV30
TGTGCCTGGAGTGTAGAATGGGGGCAGCCCCAGCATTTT
CAWSVEWGQPQHF
>TRBJ2-3|TRBD2|-|TRBV7-2
TGTGCCACCTCGGGACTAGCGGGAGGGTTCACAGATACGCAGTATTTT
CATSGLAGGFTDTQYF
>TRBJ2-7|-|-|TRBV7-9
TGTGCCAGCAGCTCCTACCCCTGGGGGAACGAGCAGTACTTC
CASSSYPWGNEQYF
>TRBJ2-1|TRBD2|-|TRBV5-1
TGCGCCAGCAGCTTGGCCATCGGGGGACTAGCGGGACATGAGCAGTTCTTC
CASSLAIGGLAGHEQFF
>TRBJ2-3|-|-|TRBV11-2
TGTGCCAGCAGCTCAGGGGCGGTAAGCACAGATACGCAGTATTTT
CASSSGAVSTDTQYF
>TRBJ2-1|-|-|TRBV5-1
TGCGCCAGCAGCTTCGGGGACTCCTACAATGAGCAGTTCTTC
CASSFGDSYNEQFF
>TRBJ2-7|TRBD2|-|TRBV9
TGTGCCAGCAGCCCAGGGACTAGCGGGGCCTACGAGCAGTACTTC
CASSPGTSGAYEQYF
>TRBJ2-1|-|-|TRBV7-3
TGTGCCAGCAGCAAGAAAAAGGCCAGCTCCTACAATGAGCAGTTCTTC
CASSKKKASSYNEQFF
>TRBJ2-7|TRBD1|-|TRBV19
TGTGCCGCGAGCCCCTCCGGGACAGGGAGGAGAGAGCAGTACTTC
CAASPSGTGRREQYF
>TRBJ2-3|-|-|TRBV6-5
TGTGCCAGCAGTTACTCGGCAGGTCTGGGAGCAGATACGCAGTATTTT
CASSYSAGLGADTQYF
>TRBJ1-2|-|-|TRBV14
TGTGCCAGCAGCCAAGATTTACCATCCTATGGCTACACCTTC
CASSQDLPSYGYTF
>TRBJ1-6|-|-|TRBV9
TGTGCCAGCAGCGAGGGGGGACAACCCCCTATTCGTTCACCCCTCCACTTT
CASSEGGQPPIRSPLHF
>TRBJ1-5|-|few|TRBV19
TGTGCCAGTAGCGATACAGGGAATCAGCCCCAGCATTTT
CASSDTGNQPQHF
>TRBJ1-3|-|-|TRBV5-6
TGTGCCAGCAGCTTAAGTAGGATCTCTGGAAACACCATATATTTT
CASSLSRISGNTIYF
>TRBJ1-2|TRBD1|-|TRBV5-1
TGCGCCAGCAGCCCGACGGGACAGCCGTCTAGTGGCTACACCTTC
CASSPTGQPSSGYTF
>TRBJ1-5|-|-|TRBV28
TGTGCCAGCAGTTTGCGGACGAGCAGGGCGAGGCGCAATCAGCCCCAGCATTTT
CASSLRTSRARRNQPQHF
>TRBJ2-7|-|-|TRBV5-5
TGTGCCAGCAGCCGGGGGACAGACTACGAGCAGTACTTC
CASSRGTDYEQYF
>TRBJ2-3|TRBD2|-|TRBV3-1/TRBV3-2
TGTGCCAGCAGCCACACGATAGGGACTAGCGGGAGACTGGCAGATACGCAGTATTTT
CASSHTIGTSGRLADTQYF
>TRBJ1-1|-|-|TRBV6-5
TGTGCCAGCAGTTACCTTCTGGGTAAACAGGGAACTGAAGCTTTCTTT
CASSYLLGKQGTEAFF
>TRBJ2-7|TRBD1|-|TRBV11-3
TGTGCCAGCAGCTTACCGGGACAGGGGGCCGACGAGCAGTACTTC
CASSLPGQGADEQYF
>TRBJ2-7|-|-|TRBV2
TGTGCCAGCAGCGGGAGCAAGAACGAGCAGTACTTC
CASSGSKNEQYF
>TRBJ1-1|TRBD1|-|TRBV2
TGTGCCAGCAGTGTAAGATGGGGACAGGATTCCACTGAAGCTTTCTTT
CASSVRWGQDSTEAFF
>TRBJ2-4|-|-|TRBV7-6
TGTGCCAGCAGCCTACAAGACGGAATAAACATTCAGTACTTC
CASSLQDGINIQYF
>TRBJ1-2|TRBD1|few|TRBV7-6
TGTGCCAGCAGCTTAGATCTTGTGTCGTCACAGGGGGTAAAGGTTCATGGCTACACCTTC
CASSLDLVSSQGVKVHGYTF
>TRBJ2-6|-|-|TRBV6-5
TGTGCCAGCAGTTTCGGACAGTCCTCTGGGGCCAACGTCCTGACTTTC
CASSFGQSSGANVLTF
>TRBJ2-1|-|once|TRBV6-2/TRBV6-3
TGTGCCAGCAGCCGCGACAGCTCCTACAATGAGCAGTTCTTC
CASSRDSSYNEQFF
>TRBJ1-5|-|-|TRBV28
TGTGCCAGCAGGGATACAGGTATCCAGCATTTT
CASRDTGIQHF
>TRBJ1-2|-|-|TRBV5-1
TGCGCCAGCAGCTCCGGGACGGACTATGGCTACACCTTC
CASSSGTDYGYTF
>TRBJ1-4|-|-|TRBV28
TGTGCCAGTTACCCGTCAACTAATGAAAAACTGTTTTTT
CASYPSTNEKLFF
>TRBJ2-7|TRBD1|-|TRBV6-1
TGTGCCAGCAGTGAAGGTGGGACAGGGGCGGGGGAGCAGTACTTC
CASSEGGTGAGEQYF
>TRBJ2-7|-|-|TRBV28
TGTGCCAGCAGTTTCCGCTCTGGCGAGCAGTACTTC
CASSFRSGEQYF
>TRBJ2-5|-|-|TRBV29-1
TGCAGCGTTGAGGACATTTGGGGACAAGAGACCCAGTACTTC
CSVEDIWGQETQYF
>TRBJ2-3|-|-|TRBV5-1
TGCGCCAGCAGCTTGGCTACAGGAAGGATCACAGATACGCAGTATTTT
CASSLATGRITDTQYF
>TRBJ1-5|TRBD1|-|TRBV7-2
TGTGCCAGCAGCCCCGAGGGACAGATCACTCAGCCCCAGCATTTT
CASSPEGQITQPQHF
>TRBJ1-2|-|once|TRBV25-1
TGTGCCAGCAGTGAAGCGGACCGGGCCTTAGGCAGCTACACCTTC
CASSEADRALGSYTF
>TRBJ2-7|TRBD2|-|TRBV7-2
TGTGCCAGCAGCTTAGCGGGGGGGACGATTATCTACGAGCAGTACTTC
CASSLAGGTIIYEQYF
>TRBJ2-2|-|-|TRBV19
TGTGCCAGTAGTATCCTGTACACCGGGGAGCTGTTTTTT
CASSILYTGELFF
>TRBJ1-4|-|-|TRBV12-3/TRBV12-4
TGTGCCAGCAGTCCGGGGTTAACTGAAAAACTGTTTTTT
CASSPGLTEKLFF
>TRBJ2-1|-|-|TRBV11-2
TGTGCCAGCAGCTTAGGGGCAAGAGGACCTAAAAATGAGCAGTTCTTC
CASSLGARGPKNEQFF
>TRBJ2-7|-|-|TRBV5-1
TGCGCCAGCAGCTTGTACGGGACGGGCACCTACGAGCAGTACTTC
CASSLYGTGTYEQYF
>TRBJ1-2|-|once|TRBV6-5
TGTGCCAGCAGTTACTCGCCCAGCGGAGGTCACTATGGCTACACCTTC
CASSYSPSGGHYGYTF
>TRBJ2-1|TRBD2|-|TRBV19
TGTGCCAGTAGTACCAACGGGGGGGCTTACAATGAGCAGTTCTTC
CASSTNGGAYNEQFF
>TRBJ1-1|-|-|TRBV11-1
TGTGCCAGCAGCTCCCACCGGGGGACCACTGAAGCTTTCTTT
CASSSHRGTTEAFF